This TCR beta chain was captured by sequencing in a study of T cells in Graves' hyperthyroidism and ophthalmopathy. This clonotype was seen many times. Its target is not known. Study-wide findings and caveats: Most thyroid clonotypes expanded above 0.001 appeared in blood too. Ophthalmopathy onset followed model prediction by a median around 6.6 months.

From RNA transcripts, TCR beta CDR3 regions were amplified. The HTBI primer set drove a first-round RT-PCR of the TCR CDR3. TCRdb reprocessed the multiplex PCR reads with MiXCR, giving one entry per CDR3 protein. The sample contains 500,000 to 600,000 distinct CDR3 sequences, approximately 44% of which appear only once. The CDR3 covers 16 residues. V was pared by 6 bases and J by 5 bases, with 15 bases of the junction left unmatched. The germline CDR1 and CDR2 sequences are DFQATT and SNEGSKA (reference sequence). Thyroid ultrasound and orbital computed tomography, with clinical symptoms and serum thyroxine and TRAb, informed diagnoses.

The chain carries TRBV20-1 and TRBJ2-7, with 11 positions matching TRBD2. This TCR derives from a woman aged 18-30 years with Graves' hyperthyroidism. The sample comprised peripheral blood or thyroid tissue (not recorded which). The CDR3 sequence is CSARSPLAGGRDEQYF. The DNA of the CDR3 is TGCAGTGCCAGGAGTCCGCTAGCGGGAGGCCGCGACGAGCAGTACTTC.